The clone carrying this TCR beta chain was picked up one time. Methods used by the authors: The authors estimated nucleated cell counts from reference gene primer amplification. The repertoire was sequenced with immunoSEQ multiplex PCR; TCRdb's copy has only in-frame clones and lacks some. The V and J calls and clone size were taken over from that table, and D and trimming were inferred from the DNA. The table shows approximately 90,000 clones, with about 90% occurring only once. The ends were cut back, 0 bases at V and 2 bases at J, with 6 bases in the middle. Germline-derived CDR1 and CDR2 are KGHSH and LQKENI. The CDR3 spans 14 residues. This specimen belongs to a study of blood T cell repertoires in COVID-19. At the level of the study: Acute and convalescent COVID-19 specimens originated in the United States, Italy and Spain. PBMCs, B-cell-depleted T cells, or T cells provided the cDNA or gDNA that made up the material.

The specimen sequenced was peripheral blood. The chain combines TRBV18 with TRBJ2-3; D may be TRBD1 (5 bases). The receptor was derived from a human donor with acute or convalescent COVID-19. The donor label of this sample is uncertain. DNA for the CDR3: TGTGCCAGCTCACCACCGGACACCACAGATACGCAGTATTTT. Its translation is CASSPPDTTDTQYF. The full variable domain, with the rest looked up from reference TRBV18 and TRBJ2-3, is NAGVMQNPRHLVRRRGQEARLRCSPMKGHSHVYWYRQLPEEGLKFMVYLQKENIIDESGMPKERFSAEFPKEGPSILRIQQVVRGDSAAYFCASSPPDTTDTQYFGPGTRLTVL.